This TCR beta chain was found in a study of T-cell memory formation after mild COVID-19 (TCRdb year 2021). Context from the whole study: Most TCR sequence clusters were specific to one of the two donors. Two young, previously healthy adult volunteers, one female and one male, were included in the cohort. T-cell clones expanding and contracting after mild COVID-19 in two donors were tracked by longitudinal TCRalpha and TCRbeta repertoire sequencing. Beyond this particular receptor, the publication reports: The second-wave clones that peaked on day 37 were not confirmed to be SARS-CoV-2 specific. Some responding clones were detected in pre-infection memory, which suggested that pre-existing cross-reactive memory T cells had joined the SARS-CoV-2 response. The study covered only a couple of mild cases, and larger cohorts including severe cases with pre-infection samples were considered necessary. Contracting CD4+ clones appeared mostly in the CM and EM memory subsets, whereas CD8+ clones were enriched in EMRA. From day 15 to 85, contracting clones showed balanced CD4/CD8 phenotypes, whereas a second wave of clones that expanded from day 15 to 37 leaned towards CD4+.

Ficoll-Paque density gradient centrifugation was used to isolate PBMCs. This clonotype was seen more than once but under ten times. The antigen it recognizes is unknown. No base quality values were provided; no much bigger clone lies one nucleotide off. V is cut back by 6 bases and J by 1 base, with 2 bases in the junction unmatched. The CDR3 covers 14 residues, taking in both the cysteine and the phenylalanine. Only the CDR3 DNA stays, 42 bases, in frame from base 1. Taken from the germline V gene, the CDR1 and CDR2 loops are KGHDR and SFDVKD. TCRdb shows the sequencer as Illumina NovaSeq 6000. Using 5'RACE with constant-segment primers, TCRalpha and TCRbeta cDNA libraries were constructed, with sample barcodes and unique molecular identifiers added in the process. RNA was extracted from every sample with Trizol reagent. Libraries were amplified in two PCR steps, with a second sample barcode and Illumina TruSeq adapters added in the second step. Sequencing of the libraries was done on an Illumina NovaSeq, producing 2 x 150 bp paired-end reads. The study's processing was this. Demultiplexing of reads and collapsing into UMI-guided consensus sequences were performed with migec v1.2.7. Using mixcr v2.1.11, the UMI consensuses were aligned to TRA and TRB V and J templates and assembled into clonotypes. A clonotype was counted as expanded or contracted only if both edgeR and NoisET called the change significant, with noise models trained on biological replicates. For edgeR calls, the thresholds were a false discovery rate-adjusted p below 0.01 and a log2 fold-change of 1. PCA with hierarchical clustering of max-normalized trajectories of the 1000 most abundant clonotypes was used as exploratory dynamics analysis. The CD4 or CD8 phenotype of responding clones was assigned using the separately sequenced CD4+ and CD8+ repertoires. TCRdb reanalyzed the raw reads on its own, using fastp at Q25 for trimming and MiXCR for clone calling, and kept in-frame beta chains. Rows with a matching CDR3 protein are joined into one entry that keeps the most common DNA and genes. Clone size and V and J calls follow TCRdb, not the original study. For this sample there are a few hundred thousand distinct CDR3 sequences; approximately 18% appear just once. The ten largest clones represent under 25% of the sample.

This TCR was recovered from a man between 18 and 29 years old who had mild COVID-19 (a few samples of this study predate the infection). The sample titles of this study are shuffled in the database, so cell type and time point are left out; the donor was told from shared clones. Sequencing input: PBMCs or a T cell subset sorted from them (not recorded which). The rearrangement combines TRBV24-1 with TRBJ1-5, with 7 middle bases fitting TRBD1. The CDR3 has the sequence CATSPGGSNQPQHF. DNA sequence: TGTGCCACCAGTCCAGGGGGAAGCAATCAGCCCCAGCATTTT.